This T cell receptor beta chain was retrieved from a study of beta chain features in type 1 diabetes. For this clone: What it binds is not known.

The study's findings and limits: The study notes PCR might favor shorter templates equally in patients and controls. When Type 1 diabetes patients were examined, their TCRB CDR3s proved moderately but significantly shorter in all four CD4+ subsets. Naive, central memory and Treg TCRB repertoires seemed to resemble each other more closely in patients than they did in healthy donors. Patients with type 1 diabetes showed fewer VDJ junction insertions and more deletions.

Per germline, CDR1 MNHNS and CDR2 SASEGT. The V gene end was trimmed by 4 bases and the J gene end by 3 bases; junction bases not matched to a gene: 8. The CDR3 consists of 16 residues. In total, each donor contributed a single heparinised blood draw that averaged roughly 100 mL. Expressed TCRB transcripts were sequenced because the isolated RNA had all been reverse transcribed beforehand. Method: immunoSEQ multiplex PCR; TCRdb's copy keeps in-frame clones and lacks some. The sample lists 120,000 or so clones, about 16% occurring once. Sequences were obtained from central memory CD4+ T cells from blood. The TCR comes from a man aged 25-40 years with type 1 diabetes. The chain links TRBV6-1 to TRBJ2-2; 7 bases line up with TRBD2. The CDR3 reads CASSGREDPYTGELFF. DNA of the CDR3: TGTGCCAGCAGTGGCCGGGAGGATCCGTACACCGGGGAGCTGTTTTTT.